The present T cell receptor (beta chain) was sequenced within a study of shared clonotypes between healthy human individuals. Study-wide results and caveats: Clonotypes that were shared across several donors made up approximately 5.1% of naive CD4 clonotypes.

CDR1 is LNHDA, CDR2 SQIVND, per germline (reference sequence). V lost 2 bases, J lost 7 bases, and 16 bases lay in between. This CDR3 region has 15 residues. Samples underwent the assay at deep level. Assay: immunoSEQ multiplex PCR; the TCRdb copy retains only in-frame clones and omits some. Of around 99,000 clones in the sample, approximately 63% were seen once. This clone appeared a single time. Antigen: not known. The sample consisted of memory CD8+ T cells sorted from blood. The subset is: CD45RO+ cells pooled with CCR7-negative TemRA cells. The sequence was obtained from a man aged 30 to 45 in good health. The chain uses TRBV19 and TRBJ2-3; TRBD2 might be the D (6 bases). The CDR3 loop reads CASSILLEGLHTQYF. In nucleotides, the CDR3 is TGTGCCAGTAGTATACTCCTGGAGGGTCTACATACGCAGTATTTT.